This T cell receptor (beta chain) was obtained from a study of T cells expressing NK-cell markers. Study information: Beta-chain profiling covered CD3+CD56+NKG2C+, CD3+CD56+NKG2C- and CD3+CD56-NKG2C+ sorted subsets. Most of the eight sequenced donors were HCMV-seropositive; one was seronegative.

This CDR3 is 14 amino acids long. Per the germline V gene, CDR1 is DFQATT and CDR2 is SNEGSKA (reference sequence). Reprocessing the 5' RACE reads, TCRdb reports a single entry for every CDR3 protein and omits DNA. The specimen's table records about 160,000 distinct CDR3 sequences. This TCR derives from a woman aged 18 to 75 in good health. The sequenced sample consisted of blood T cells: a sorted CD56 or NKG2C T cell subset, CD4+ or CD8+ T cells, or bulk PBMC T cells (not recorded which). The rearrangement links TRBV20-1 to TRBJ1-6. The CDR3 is CSARQSSGNSPLHF.